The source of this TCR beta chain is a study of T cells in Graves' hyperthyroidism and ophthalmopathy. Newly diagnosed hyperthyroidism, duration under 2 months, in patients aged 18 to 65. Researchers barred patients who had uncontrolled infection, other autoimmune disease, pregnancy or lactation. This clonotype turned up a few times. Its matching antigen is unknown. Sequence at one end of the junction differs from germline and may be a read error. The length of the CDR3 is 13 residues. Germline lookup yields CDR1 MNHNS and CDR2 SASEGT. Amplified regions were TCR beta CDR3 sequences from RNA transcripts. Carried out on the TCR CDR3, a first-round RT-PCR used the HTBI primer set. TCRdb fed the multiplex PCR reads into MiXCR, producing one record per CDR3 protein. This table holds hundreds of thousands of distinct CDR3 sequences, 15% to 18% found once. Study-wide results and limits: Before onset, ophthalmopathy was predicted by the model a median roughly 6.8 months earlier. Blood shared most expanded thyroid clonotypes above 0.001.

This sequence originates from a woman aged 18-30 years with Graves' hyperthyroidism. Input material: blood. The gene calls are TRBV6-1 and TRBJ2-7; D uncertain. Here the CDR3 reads CASSETETYGQYF. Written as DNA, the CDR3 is TGTGCCAGCAGTGAGACGGAAACCTACGGGCAGTACTTC.